Listed below are T cell receptor beta chains from one sample, sequenced in a study of response to subunit inactivated influenza vaccine. TCRdb re-analysed the RT-PCR reads in MiXCR, keeping a single row per CDR3 protein. This repertoire shows roughly 550,000 distinct CDR3 sequences, less than 25% found once; its top ten account for 2.5% to 3%. The same sample was also studied in work on T cells expressing NK-cell markers.

The sample was CD4+ T cells sorted from PBMCs, taken roughly 13 days after vaccination. The source of these receptors is a man aged 50 or older who received an inactivated influenza vaccine. CDR3s include the opening cysteine and the closing phenylalanine or tryptophan. D genes are given only for firm matches. Where a row states a size, it is once, few, many or the class of an expanded clone; other rows omit it.

-	TRBV19	13	TRBJ1-2	few	CASSIQGNYGYTF	TGTGCCAGTAGTATCCAGGGTAACTATGGCTACACCTTC
TRBD2	TRBV20-1	16	TRBJ2-3	-	CSASPSGATSTDTQYF	TGCAGTGCTAGTCCTAGCGGAGCTACTAGCACAGATACGCAGTATTTT
-	TRBV29-1	13	TRBJ1-1	-	CSGEVTANTEAFF	TGCAGCGGTGAGGTGACGGCGAACACTGAAGCTTTCTTT
-	TRBV9	15	TRBJ2-2	few	CASSVGPQRSGELFF	TGTGCCAGCAGCGTAGGCCCTCAGCGATCCGGGGAGCTGTTTTTT
-	TRBV15	15	TRBJ2-3	-	CATSRDSASTDTQYF	TGTGCCACCAGCAGAGATTCAGCTAGCACAGATACGCAGTATTTT
TRBD1	TRBV6-4	14	TRBJ2-3	-	CASSEDRSTDTQYF	TGTGCCAGCAGTGAGGACAGGAGCACAGATACGCAGTATTTT
TRBD2	TRBV4-1	17	TRBJ2-3	-	CASSQVLAGQRTDTQYF	TGCGCCAGCAGCCAAGTTCTAGCGGGCCAAAGAACAGATACGCAGTATTTT
-	TRBV5-1	14	TRBJ2-1	-	CASSPPSWVHEQFF	TGCGCCAGCAGCCCGCCGAGTTGGGTTCATGAGCAGTTCTTC
TRBD2	TRBV6-4	17	TRBJ2-6	few	CASSERAGVAGANVLTF	TGTGCCAGCAGTGAAAGGGCGGGAGTAGCGGGGGCCAACGTCCTGACTTTC
-	TRBV18	14	TRBJ1-1	-	CASSPKVQNTEAFF	TGTGCCAGCTCACCAAAGGTGCAGAACACTGAAGCTTTCTTT
-	TRBV20-1	13	TRBJ2-7	many	CSAVPPYPYEQYF	TGCAGTGCTGTCCCCCCATATCCTTACGAGCAGTACTTC
-	TRBV15	14	TRBJ2-7	-	CATSRDGASYEQYF	TGTGCCACCAGCAGAGACGGCGCTTCCTACGAGCAGTACTTC
-	TRBV6-1	14	TRBJ2-7	-	CASSERWGAIEQYF	TGTGCCAGCAGTGAAAGGTGGGGGGCCATCGAGCAGTACTTC
-	TRBV3-1	14	TRBJ1-5	-	CASSGGVRDQPQHF	TGTGCCAGCAGCGGAGGGGTGAGGGATCAGCCCCAGCATTTT
TRBD2	TRBV5-1	16	TRBJ2-5	-	CVSSLAGTSGRETQYF	TGCGTCAGCAGCTTGGCGGGGACTAGCGGCCGAGAGACCCAGTACTTC
-	TRBV6-1	14	TRBJ2-4	few	CASRPRDNKNIQYF	TGTGCCAGCAGACCCCGGGACAACAAAAACATTCAGTACTTC
-	TRBV5-1	16	TRBJ2-1	-	CASSLGGAYSYNEQFF	TGCGCCAGCAGCTTGGGGGGGGCTTACTCCTACAATGAGCAGTTCTTC
-	TRBV15	13	TRBJ1-2	-	CATSRDRTGGYTF	TGTGCCACCAGCAGAGATAGGACGGGAGGCTACACCTTC
-	TRBV12-3/TRBV12-4	12	TRBJ1-1	few	CASRDTGTEAFF	TGTGCCAGCAGGGACACAGGGACTGAAGCTTTCTTT
TRBD2	TRBV20-1	14	TRBJ2-3	-	CSARAGGPSDTQYF	TGCAGTGCGCGAGCGGGAGGGCCCTCCGATACGCAGTATTTT
-	TRBV7-2	12	TRBJ2-4	-	CASSLAVGVQYF	TGTGCCAGCAGCTTAGCTGTCGGCGTTCAGTACTTC
TRBD2	TRBV7-2	14	TRBJ2-1	few	CASSLGLAEFEQFF	TGTGCCAGCAGCTTAGGCCTAGCGGAGTTTGAGCAGTTCTTC
-	TRBV3-1	13	TRBJ1-1	-	CASTFGGNTEAFF	TGTGCCAGTACATTCGGGGGGAACACTGAAGCTTTCTTT
TRBD1	TRBV11-2	16	TRBJ2-4	-	CASSFPEQGPKNIQYF	TGTGCCAGCAGCTTCCCCGAACAGGGGCCCAAAAACATTCAGTACTTC
-	TRBV6-7	14	TRBJ2-1	few	CASSYVGAYNEQFF	TGTGCCAGCAGTTACGTGGGAGCCTACAATGAGCAGTTCTTC
-	TRBV24-1	14	TRBJ2-5	-	CATSDLGGGGTQYF	TGTGCCACCAGTGATTTAGGTGGAGGGGGGACCCAGTACTTC
-	TRBV6-1	14	TRBJ2-5	few	CASSTPGGRETQYF	TGTGCCAGCAGTACCCCAGGGGGGCGCGAGACCCAGTACTTC
-	TRBV30	17	TRBJ1-1	-	CAWSAGTLMLRGTEAFF	TGTGCCTGGAGCGCCGGGACCCTTATGTTGCGGGGCACTGAAGCTTTCTTT
-	TRBV12-3/TRBV12-4	14	TRBJ1-4	few	CASTLGGGWEKLFF	TGTGCCAGCACCCTAGGGGGGGGTTGGGAAAAACTGTTTTTT
TRBD2	TRBV5-1	16	TRBJ2-1	-	CASSQGLAGGEGEQFF	TGCGCCAGCAGCCAGGGACTAGCGGGAGGTGAGGGTGAGCAGTTCTTC
-	TRBV29-1	14	TRBJ1-2	-	CSAEFGAGDYGYTF	TGCAGCGCCGAATTTGGGGCAGGGGACTATGGCTACACCTTC
TRBD2	TRBV7-2	15	TRBJ2-2	-	CASRLAGGPIGELFF	TGTGCCAGCAGACTAGCGGGGGGGCCAATCGGGGAGCTGTTTTTT
-	TRBV5-5	16	TRBJ2-3	-	CASSHTRTRSTDTQYF	TGTGCCAGCAGCCACACCAGAACACGAAGCACAGATACGCAGTATTTT
-	TRBV14	16	TRBJ2-5	-	CASSQEGSRELETQYF	TGTGCCAGCAGCCAAGAGGGTTCGAGGGAATTGGAGACCCAGTACTTC
-	TRBV4-3	15	TRBJ2-1	-	CASSQIARGSGEQFF	TGCGCCAGCAGCCAAATAGCTCGAGGGAGCGGTGAGCAGTTCTTC
TRBD1	TRBV30	15	TRBJ2-2	few	CAWNRRGHGTGELFF	TGTGCCTGGAACCGCAGGGGGCACGGCACCGGGGAGCTGTTTTTT
TRBD1	TRBV29-1	13	TRBJ1-2	-	CSVKLQGNYGYTF	TGCAGCGTGAAACTACAGGGGAACTATGGCTACACCTTC
-	TRBV6-1	15	TRBJ2-7	few	CASRETGSNSYEQYF	TGTGCCAGCAGGGAAACAGGGAGTAATTCCTACGAGCAGTACTTC
-	TRBV4-3	15	TRBJ2-5	few	CASSQDQGPGETQYF	TGCGCCAGCAGCCAAGATCAGGGGCCTGGGGAGACCCAGTACTTC
-	TRBV5-1	13	TRBJ1-1	-	CASSSYAGAEAFF	TGCGCCAGCAGCTCTTATGCCGGGGCTGAAGCTTTCTTT
-	TRBV30	13	TRBJ1-1	few	CAWRIAMNTEAFF	TGTGCCTGGAGGATAGCTATGAACACTGAAGCTTTCTTT
-	TRBV11-2	15	TRBJ1-1	few	CASSLEGSQNTEAFF	TGTGCCAGCAGCTTAGAGGGCAGCCAGAACACTGAAGCTTTCTTT
-	TRBV9	14	TRBJ1-5	-	CASSRAPSNQPQHF	TGTGCCAGCAGCCGCGCCCCGAGCAATCAGCCCCAGCATTTT
TRBD2	TRBV7-6	16	TRBJ2-1	-	CASSLEPSGMYNEQFF	TGTGCCAGCAGCTTAGAGCCTAGCGGGATGTACAATGAGCAGTTCTTC
TRBD2	TRBV4-1	17	TRBJ2-2	few	CASSQDSPSGGTGELFF	TGCGCCAGCAGCCAAGATAGTCCTAGCGGGGGCACCGGGGAGCTGTTTTTT
-	TRBV12-3/TRBV12-4	14	TRBJ2-1	-	CASSLGQASNEQFF	TGTGCCAGCAGTTTGGGACAAGCTAGCAATGAGCAGTTCTTC
-	TRBV28	12	TRBJ1-2	few	CASGLPNYGYTF	TGTGCCAGCGGACTTCCTAACTATGGCTACACCTTC
-	TRBV28	14	TRBJ2-3	-	CASTTGTRSNTQYF	TGTGCCAGCACAACCGGGACTCGATCAAATACGCAGTATTTT
-	TRBV5-1	13	TRBJ2-7	medium-sized	CASRGGQPYEQYF	TGCGCCAGCAGAGGGGGGCAACCCTACGAGCAGTACTTC
-	TRBV7-8	15	TRBJ2-1	-	CASSQVRGSYNEQFF	TGTGCCAGCAGCCAAGTTCGGGGCTCCTACAATGAGCAGTTCTTC
TRBD2	TRBV7-2	12	TRBJ2-3	-	CASSSPGGAQYF	TGTGCCAGCAGCTCCCCCGGGGGGGCGCAGTATTTT
TRBD2	TRBV7-2	16	TRBJ2-7	few	CASRLSSPGLVYEQYF	TGTGCCAGCAGACTAAGCTCCCCGGGACTAGTGTACGAGCAGTACTTC
-	TRBV20-1	12	TRBJ2-7	-	CSARDGKREQYF	TGCAGTGCTAGAGATGGAAAGCGGGAGCAGTACTTC
-	TRBV15	13	TRBJ2-7	few	CATSPRISYEQYF	TGTGCCACCAGCCCCAGGATCTCCTACGAGCAGTACTTC
-	TRBV5-1	15	TRBJ2-7	-	CASSLSQGASYEQYF	TGCGCCAGCAGCTTGAGTCAGGGAGCCTCCTACGAGCAGTACTTC
-	TRBV5-1	15	TRBJ2-7	many	CASSLSWGLYDEQYF	TGCGCCAGCAGCTTGAGTTGGGGGCTTTACGACGAGCAGTACTTC
-	TRBV3-1	14	TRBJ1-1	few	CASSQPTTNTEAFF	TGTGCCAGCAGCCAACCCACGACGAACACTGAAGCTTTCTTT